The T cell receptor (beta chain) described here comes from a study of brain T cells in children with intractable seizures. Time point in this sample: blood from clinic visit 5 months post-surgery; TSC patient then seizure free. Sequencing was limited to surgery cases with top T cell transcript signatures in brain tissue. Assay: immunoSEQ multiplex PCR; the TCRdb copy retains only in-frame clones and omits some. The profile shows 300,000 to 400,000 clones, about 94% of them singletons. CDR3 length equals 13 residues. V shed 0 bases and J shed 0 bases, with 5 bases lying between them. Germline-derived CDR1 and CDR2 are GTSNPN and SVGIG (reference sequence).

The chain has TRBV30 and TRBJ1-1; D not resolved. The clonotype originates from a boy less than two years old with tuberous sclerosis and intractable seizures. Sequencing was performed on peripheral blood, taken 4 to 5 months after surgery. CDR3 bases: TGTGCCTGGAGTGTTCTCATGAACACTGAAGCTTTCTTT. Amino acids: CAWSVLMNTEAFF.